Given below is one T cell receptor beta chain in context. This specimen belongs to a study of blood T cell repertoires in COVID-19. Study background: Acute-phase and convalescent COVID-19 samples originated in the United States, Italy and Spain.

CDR3 length: 18 amino acids. Germline values: CDR1 LGHDT, CDR2 YNNKEL (reference sequence). V shed 1 base and J shed 6 bases, with 22 bases lying between them. Profiling relied on immunoSEQ multiplex PCR, and the TCRdb table lists in-frame clones only, not all of them. The sample has about 420,000 clones, roughly 90% seen once. This clonotype was obtained from a young man with COVID-19, enrolled during active disease. Sequences were obtained from peripheral blood. The rearrangement uses TRBV3-1 (or the pseudogene TRBV3-2) and TRBJ2-1; D may be TRBD2 (6 bases). The CDR3 bases are TGTGCCAGCAGCCAAGGGTGGTGGGGCGGGACGAGGTTCAATGAGCAGTTCTTC. Its protein product is CASSQGWWGGTRFNEQFF.